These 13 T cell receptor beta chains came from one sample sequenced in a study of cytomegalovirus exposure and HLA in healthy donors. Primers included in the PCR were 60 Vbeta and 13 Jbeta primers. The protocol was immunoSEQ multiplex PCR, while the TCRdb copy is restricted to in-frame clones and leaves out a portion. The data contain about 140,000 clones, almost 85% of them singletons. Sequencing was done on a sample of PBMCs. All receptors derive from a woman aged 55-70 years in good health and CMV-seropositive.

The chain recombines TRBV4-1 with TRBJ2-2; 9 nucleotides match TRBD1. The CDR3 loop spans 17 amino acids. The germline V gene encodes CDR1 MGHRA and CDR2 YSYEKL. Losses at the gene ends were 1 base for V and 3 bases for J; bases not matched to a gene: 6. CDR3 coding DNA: TGCGCCAGCAGCCAAGGACCGGGACAGGGATACACCGGGGAGCTGTTTTTT. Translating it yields CASSQGPGQGYTGELFF.

The chain's CDR3 is CASSLPRGTSTDTQYF. The CDR3 DNA reads TGTGCCAGCAGCTTACCCCGGGGTACTAGCACAGATACGCAGTATTTT. The chain joins TRBV7-9 to TRBJ2-3; D is perhaps TRBD2 (5 bases). CDR3 length: 16 residues. Germline lookup yields CDR1 SEHNR and CDR2 FQNEAQ (reference sequence). Trimming took 2 bases from V and 0 from J, leaving 12 bases between them. The full variable domain, rest sourced from reference TRBV7-9 and TRBJ2-3, is DTGVSQNPRHKITKRGQNVTFRCDPISEHNRLYWYRQTLGQGPEFLTYFQNEAQLEKSRLLSDRFSAERPKGSFSTLEIQRTEQGDSAMYLCASSLPRGTSTDTQYFGPGTRLTVL.

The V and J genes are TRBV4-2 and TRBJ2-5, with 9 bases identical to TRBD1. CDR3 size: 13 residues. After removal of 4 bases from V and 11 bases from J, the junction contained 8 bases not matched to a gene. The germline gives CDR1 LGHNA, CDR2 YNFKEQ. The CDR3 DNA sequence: TGTGCCAGCAGCCCCGGGACAGGGTGGGAGCAGTACTTC. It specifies CASSPGTGWEQYF.

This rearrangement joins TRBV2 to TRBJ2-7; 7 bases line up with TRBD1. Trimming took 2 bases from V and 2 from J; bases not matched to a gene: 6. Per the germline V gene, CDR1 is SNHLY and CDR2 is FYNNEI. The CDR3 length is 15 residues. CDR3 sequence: CASSERGPPAYEQYF. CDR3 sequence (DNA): TGTGCCAGCAGTGAAAGGGGGCCCCCCGCCTACGAGCAGTACTTC.

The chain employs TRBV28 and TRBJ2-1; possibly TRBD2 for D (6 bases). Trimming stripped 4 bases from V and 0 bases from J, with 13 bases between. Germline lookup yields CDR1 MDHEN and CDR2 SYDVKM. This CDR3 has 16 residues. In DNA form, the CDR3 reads TGTGCCAGCAGTTATCCCGCGGGGATCTCCTACAATGAGCAGTTCTTC. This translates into CASSYPAGISYNEQFF.

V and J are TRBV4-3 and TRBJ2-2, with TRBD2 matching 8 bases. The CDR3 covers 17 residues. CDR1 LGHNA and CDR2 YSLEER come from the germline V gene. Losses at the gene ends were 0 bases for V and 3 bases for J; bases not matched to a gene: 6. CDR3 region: CASSQEPSGRYTGELFF. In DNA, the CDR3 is TGCGCCAGCAGCCAAGAACCCAGCGGGAGATACACCGGGGAGCTGTTTTTT.

The chain's CDR3 is CASSLTGVGTEAFF. CDR3 in DNA: TGTGCCAGCAGCCTGACAGGGGTGGGTACTGAAGCTTTCTTT. The chain has TRBV28 and TRBJ1-1; 8 positions match TRBD1. The CDR3 is made up of 14 amino acids. V lost 6 bases, J lost 5 bases, and 8 bases stayed unmatched. Germline V lookup: CDR1 MDHEN, CDR2 SYDVKM.

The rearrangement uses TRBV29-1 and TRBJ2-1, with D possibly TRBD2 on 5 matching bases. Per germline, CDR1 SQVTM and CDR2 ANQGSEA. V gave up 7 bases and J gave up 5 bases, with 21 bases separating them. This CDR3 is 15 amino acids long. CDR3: CSAPGSPWGHNEQFF. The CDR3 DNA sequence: TGCAGCGCTCCGGGATCCCCCTGGGGTCACAATGAGCAGTTCTTC.

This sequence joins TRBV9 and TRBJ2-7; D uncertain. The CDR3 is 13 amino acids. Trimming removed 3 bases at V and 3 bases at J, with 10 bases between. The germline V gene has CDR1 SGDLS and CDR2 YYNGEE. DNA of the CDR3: TGTGCCAGCAGCGCCCCACAGAGCTACGAGCAGTACTTC. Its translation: CASSAPQSYEQYF.

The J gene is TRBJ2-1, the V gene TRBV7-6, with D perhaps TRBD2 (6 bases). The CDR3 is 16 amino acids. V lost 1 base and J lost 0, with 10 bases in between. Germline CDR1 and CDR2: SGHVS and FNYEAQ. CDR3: CASSLVGSRSYNEQFF. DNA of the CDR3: TGTGCCAGCAGCTTAGTCGGGAGCCGCTCCTACAATGAGCAGTTCTTC.

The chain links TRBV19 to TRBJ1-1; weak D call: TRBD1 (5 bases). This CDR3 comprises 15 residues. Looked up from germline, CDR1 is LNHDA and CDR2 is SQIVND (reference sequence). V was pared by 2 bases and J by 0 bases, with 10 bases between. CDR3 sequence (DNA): TGTGCCAGTAGTATAAATTGGGGCCTGAACACTGAAGCTTTCTTT. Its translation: CASSINWGLNTEAFF. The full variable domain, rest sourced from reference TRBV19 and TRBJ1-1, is DGGITQSPKYLFRKEGQNVTLSCEQNLNHDAMYWYRQDPGQGLRLIYYSQIVNDFQKGDIAEGYSVSREKKESFPLTVTSAQKNPTAFYLCASSINWGLNTEAFFGQGTRLTVV.

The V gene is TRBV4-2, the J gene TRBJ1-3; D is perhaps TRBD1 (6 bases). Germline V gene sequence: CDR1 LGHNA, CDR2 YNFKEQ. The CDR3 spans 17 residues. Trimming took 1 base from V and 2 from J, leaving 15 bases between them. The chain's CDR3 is CASSQGGRGLTGNTIYF. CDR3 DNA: TGTGCCAGCAGCCAAGGGGGCAGGGGTCTAACTGGAAACACCATATATTTT.

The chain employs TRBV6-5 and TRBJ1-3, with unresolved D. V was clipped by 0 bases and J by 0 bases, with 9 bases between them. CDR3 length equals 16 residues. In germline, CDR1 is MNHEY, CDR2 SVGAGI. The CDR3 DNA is TGTGCCAGCAGTTACTCGGAGGCGCTCTCTGGAAACACCATATATTTT. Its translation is CASSYSEALSGNTIYF.